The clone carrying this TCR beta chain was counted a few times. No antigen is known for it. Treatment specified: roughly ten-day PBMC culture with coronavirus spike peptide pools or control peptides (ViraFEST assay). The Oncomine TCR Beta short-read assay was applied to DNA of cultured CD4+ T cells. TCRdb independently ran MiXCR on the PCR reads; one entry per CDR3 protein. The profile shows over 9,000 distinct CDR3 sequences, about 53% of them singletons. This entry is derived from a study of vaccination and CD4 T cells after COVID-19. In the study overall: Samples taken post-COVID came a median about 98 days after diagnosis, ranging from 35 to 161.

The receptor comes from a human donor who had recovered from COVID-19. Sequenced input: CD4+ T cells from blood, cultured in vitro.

Written as DNA, the CDR3 is TGTGCCAGCAGTGGCGCCTGGTGGGGGGGACCCCAAGAGACCCAGTACTTC. Protein: CASSGAWWGGPQETQYF. The rearrangement joins TRBV6-1 to TRBJ2-5, with 7 bases aligning to TRBD2. Germline V gene sequence: CDR1 MNHNS, CDR2 SASEGT. The junction had 12 bases not matched to a gene; V was cut back by 4 bases and J by 1 base. The CDR3 is 17 residues long.